This entry features one T cell receptor beta chain sequence. Its cognate antigen has yet to be identified. There are no base qualities to consult, and no much larger clone falls within one base. The CDR3 holds 14 amino acids from the cysteine to the phenylalanine. Only CDR3 DNA remains: 42 bases, in frame from the first base. CDR1 LNHDA and CDR2 SQIVND were looked up in the germline V gene (reference sequence). V and J are truncated by 5 bases and 6 bases respectively, leaving an intervening sequence of 14 bases. These data are taken from a study of T cell responses to AZD1222 COVID-19 vaccine (dated by TCRdb to the early 2020s). Looking at the study overall: AZD1222 recipients whose second dose came at about 4 weeks and those whose second dose came at about 12 weeks were combined into one group, since spike-specific TCR depth and breadth did not differ between the two schedules. Trial participants were enrolled into age subgroups of 18-55, 56-69 and 70-plus years, which contained 148, 28 and 57 TCR-sequenced participants, respectively. A total of just over 230 trial participants underwent TCR sequencing, of whom under 220 had received two doses of AZD1222 and about 25 had received two doses of the MenACWY control vaccine. On the study overall, not on this receptor specifically: Nearly half of unique spike-specific TCRs reportedly recognized epitopes outside regions mutated in the B.1.351 and B.1.1.7 variants. In the small 56-69-year group, the increase in depth fell short of significance, most likely because of low power. The whole spike protein was spanned by vaccine-associated CD4 TCRs, and dominant responses were seen in regions 160-218 and 743-854. Most participants were white British and females outnumbered males, and the authors suggested that clonal diversity may have been underestimated. After two AZD1222 doses, both the breadth and the depth of spike-specific TCRs were significantly higher than at day 0 and than in MenACWY recipients. Because no day 14 peak-response samples were available, the repertoires could be characterized only after the peak T cell response. Conclusions about previously exposed vaccinees were limited because only six or seven AZD1222 recipients were SARS-CoV-2 seropositive at baseline.

The CDR3 regions of human TCRbeta chains were analyzed by immunosequencing. The original methods were these. Repertoire TCRs were checked for matches against a reference library of SARS-CoV-2-specific TCRs that had been generated using the MIRA antigen-specificity platform. Breadth was defined as the fraction of unique TCRs that were SARS-CoV-2-associated. Depth was defined as the fraction of total T cells that were SARS-CoV-2-associated. Using the MIRA data, each spike-specific TCR was assigned both to the spike region to which the TCR was reactive and to a CD4 or CD8 class. Log10-transformed breadth and depth values were compared by one-way ANOVA with Sidak's multiple comparisons tests. TCRdb took this table from immuneACCESS and kept in-frame rearrangements with V and J called. Such tables lack part of the clones; where checked against another copy, unresolved V genes explain under half of the gap, and the rest is unexplained. V and J calls and clone size are copied from that table; D and trimming were computed from the DNA. In all, the sample holds 150,000 to 200,000 clones, and over 85% of those were seen once. The ten largest clonotypes hold approximately 4% of the sample.

The intended sense of this specimen's time point label: baseline before first vaccination. Vaccinee samples were obtained from the UK trials COV001 and COV002, which included a single-blind randomized controlled phase 2/3 trial of AZD1222 (ChAdOx1 nCoV-19) in healthy adults. For TCRbeta chain sequencing, PBMC samples from trial participants were taken at day 0 and at day 28 after the second dose. Sample: peripheral blood, taken on day 0 of AZD1222 vaccination. This clonotype was sampled from an adult in good health. The chain links TRBV19 with TRBJ2-1; a weak D assignment points to TRBD1 (5 bases agree). The DNA sequence is TGTGCCAGTAGTCGACAGACCCAGGTCAATGAGCAGTTCTTC. Its protein product is CASSRQTQVNEQFF. Extended through the reference TRBV19 and TRBJ2-1 proteins, this CDR3 yields the full variable domain: DGGITQSPKYLFRKEGQNVTLSCEQNLNHDAMYWYRQDPGQGLRLIYYSQIVNDFQKGDIAEGYSVSREKKESFPLTVTSAQKNPTAFYLCASSRQTQVNEQFFGPGTRLTVL.